This T cell receptor (beta chain) was identified during a study of OX40 agonist ivuxolimab in advanced cancers. With regard to the full study: Ivuxolimab, which targeted the costimulatory receptor OX40 (CD134), was an agonistic, fully human IgG2 monoclonal antibody. The point of sequencing TCRbeta in the periphery was to test whether ivuxolimab changed TCR sequence diversity and drove clonal T-cell expansion. Among the roughly 52 dose-escalation patients, 19 had hepatocellular carcinoma, 15 or so melanoma, 9 renal cell carcinoma and 9 head and neck cancer. Intravenous ivuxolimab was administered to patients every 2 weeks at six dose levels: 0.01, 0.1, 0.3, 1.5, 3 and 10 mg/kg. The paper describes the monotherapy dose-escalation part (N of about 54 patients) of the phase I trial of ivuxolimab. A male proportion of roughly 80% and a mean age of 60 years, ranging from roughly 23 to 85, were recorded for the dose-escalation cohort. Patients were allowed to have had prior anti-PD-1, anti-PD-L1 or anti-CTLA-4 therapy, and roughly 40% of the dose-escalation patients had previously received checkpoint inhibitors. Partial responses occurred in three dose-escalation patients, of whom one had hepatocellular carcinoma and two had cutaneous melanoma. Overall study outcomes, separate from this receptor: The antigen specificity of the peripheral T cells that underwent clonal expansion was not determined. Low levels of normalized T-cell clonal expansion were also seen in some nonresponding patients. In partial responders in the 0.1-3.0 mg/kg groups, normalized peripheral clonal expansion was found to be among the lowest, especially among CD8+ T cells. After ivuxolimab, expanded clones were on average more numerous among CD8+ T cells than among CD4+ T cells. At doses from 0.1 to 3.0 mg/kg, clonal expansion was seen in both CD4+ and CD8+ blood T cells between baseline and week 6.

Patients with a history of autoimmune disease or receiving systemic immunosuppression were excluded from the trial. Peripheral blood for TCR sequencing was drawn from every dose cohort at baseline, at cycle 4 day 1 and at cycle 7 day 1. Samples were obtained from an open-label, multicenter, first-in-human phase I dose-escalation trial of ivuxolimab. Adults with locally advanced or metastatic melanoma, renal cell carcinoma, hepatocellular carcinoma or head and neck squamous cell carcinoma were enrolled in the trial. Before TCR sequencing, CD4+ T cells and CD8+ T cells from peripheral blood were sorted into separate populations. In regard to this clone: The antigen it binds to is not known. Base qualities are not at hand, and no much larger clone is one base apart.

Genomic DNA was isolated from the sorted cells so that the TCRbeta CDR3 region could be sequenced. TCRbeta CDR3 regions were sequenced using the immunoSEQ Assay. Imported from immuneACCESS, the table was reduced by TCRdb to in-frame sequences with V and J called. These copies leave out some clones; in studies compared against another copy, an unresolved V gene accounts for under half, and the cause of the remainder is not known. The sample includes about 87,000 clones, with roughly 80% observed a single time. 0.75% to 1% of the sample belongs to the ten largest clones. This clonotype originated in an adult with an advanced solid tumor such as melanoma, head and neck, liver or kidney cancer. The source was CD4+ or CD8+ T cells sorted from blood, collected in a trial of the OX40 agonist ivuxolimab.

The CDR3 region has the sequence CASSGAGARYGYTF. The nucleotide sequence reads as follows: TGTGCCAGCAGTGGGGCAGGGGCCCGGTATGGCTACACCTTC. The V and J segments used are TRBV2 and TRBJ1-2; the D gene is possibly TRBD1, with 6 bases matching. V is reduced by 4 bases and J by 5 bases, leaving a spacing of 14 bases between them. Its CDR3 holds 14 amino acids, cysteine through phenylalanine. The entry retains the CDR3 DNA only, 42 bases that are in frame from base 1. As encoded in the germline V gene, CDR1 is SNHLY while CDR2 is FYNNEI. Joined to the reference TRBV2 and TRBJ1-2 proteins, this CDR3 gives the full variable domain: EPEVTQTPSHQVTQMGQEVILRCVPISNHLYFYWYRQILGQKVEFLVSFYNNEISEKSEIFDDQFSVERPDGSNFTLKIRSTKLEDSAMYFCASSGAGARYGYTFGSGTRLTVV.